These T cell receptor beta chains were read from a single sample in a study of blood T cell repertoires in COVID-19. Sequenced by immunoSEQ multiplex PCR; TCRdb stores in-frame clones only, minus some. The sample yields 95,000 to 110,000 clones, 85% to 90% seen once. Source material: peripheral blood. The source of these receptors is a human donor in a cohort sampled during active COVID-19. Each CDR3 is given with its conserved first and last residue. A D gene is named only where the DNA matches it firmly. Clone size is given for some rows only: seen once, a few or many times, or a class if the clone is expanded.

v_call: TRBV5-1; clone_size: -; d_call: TRBD2; j_call: TRBJ2-1; cdr3_nt: TGCGCCAGCAGCCCTTTTTCGGGAGGGCTAGGCAATGAGCAGTTCTTC; cdr3_aa: CASSPFSGGLGNEQFF
v_call: TRBV29-1; clone_size: -; d_call: -; j_call: TRBJ2-1; cdr3_nt: TGCAGCTTCCAGCTTGGGGCGCCCGATGAGCAGTTCTTC; cdr3_aa: CSFQLGAPDEQFF
v_call: TRBV3-1/TRBV3-2; clone_size: -; d_call: TRBD2; j_call: TRBJ2-3; cdr3_nt: TGTGCCAGCAGCCAAGATGGCGCTAGCGGGGGCTCTAGCACAGATACGCAGTATTTT; cdr3_aa: CASSQDGASGGSSTDTQYF
v_call: TRBV9; clone_size: -; d_call: TRBD2; j_call: TRBJ2-1; cdr3_nt: TGTGCCAGCAGCGCGAGACGCGGGGGGGCTAGCTACAATGAGCAGTTCTTC; cdr3_aa: CASSARRGGASYNEQFF
v_call: TRBV19; clone_size: few; d_call: -; j_call: TRBJ2-3; cdr3_nt: TGTGCCAGTAGTATCCTAGCGCTATCGGGTACGCAGTATTTT; cdr3_aa: CASSILALSGTQYF
v_call: TRBV10-3; clone_size: -; d_call: TRBD2; j_call: TRBJ2-3; cdr3_nt: TGTGCCATCAGTGATTCTTCCGGGACTAGCGTGGAGGCAGATACGCAGTATTTT; cdr3_aa: CAISDSSGTSVEADTQYF
v_call: TRBV2; clone_size: -; d_call: -; j_call: TRBJ2-5; cdr3_nt: TGTGCCAGTTCCGCGGCTTCTACGCAAGAGACCCAGTACTTC; cdr3_aa: CASSAASTQETQYF
v_call: TRBV6-5; clone_size: -; d_call: TRBD1; j_call: TRBJ2-7; cdr3_nt: TGTGCCAGCAGTTACTCGTGGACAGGCCAGGGACGCGAGCAGTACTTC; cdr3_aa: CASSYSWTGQGREQYF
v_call: TRBV19; clone_size: -; d_call: -; j_call: TRBJ2-7; cdr3_nt: TGTGCCAGTAGTTCGACTCCCTCCTACGAGCAGTACTTC; cdr3_aa: CASSSTPSYEQYF
v_call: TRBV5-1; clone_size: few; d_call: -; j_call: TRBJ2-7; cdr3_nt: TGCGCCAGCAGCTCCGGGACTGGGTCCTACGAGCAGTACTTC; cdr3_aa: CASSSGTGSYEQYF
v_call: TRBV29-1; clone_size: -; d_call: TRBD1; j_call: TRBJ2-6; cdr3_nt: TGCAGCGTTTTAGGTGAGGGACAGGGGGCTAGTGGGGCCAACGTCCTGACTTTC; cdr3_aa: CSVLGEGQGASGANVLTF
v_call: TRBV6-5; clone_size: -; d_call: TRBD1; j_call: TRBJ1-5; cdr3_nt: TGTGCCAGCCGGGACAGCTCGGCTCAGCCCCAGCATTTT; cdr3_aa: CASRDSSAQPQHF
v_call: TRBV9; clone_size: -; d_call: TRBD2; j_call: TRBJ2-1; cdr3_nt: TGTGCCAGCAGCGTAGATGCGGGGGGGCCCGTTGAGCAGTTCTTC; cdr3_aa: CASSVDAGGPVEQFF
v_call: TRBV27; clone_size: -; d_call: TRBD1; j_call: TRBJ1-2; cdr3_nt: TGTGCCAGCAGTTTGGGCAGGGGGTTGGGGGGCTACACCTTC; cdr3_aa: CASSLGRGLGGYTF
v_call: TRBV27; clone_size: once; d_call: TRBD1; j_call: TRBJ1-5; cdr3_nt: TGTGCCAGCAGTTTACAGGGGGCGCTAGGCCCCCAGCATTTT; cdr3_aa: CASSLQGALGPQHF
v_call: TRBV3-1/TRBV3-2; clone_size: -; d_call: -; j_call: TRBJ2-2; cdr3_nt: TGTGCCAGCAGCCAGCGGGGTAACACCGGGGAGCTGTTTTTT; cdr3_aa: CASSQRGNTGELFF
v_call: TRBV6-2/TRBV6-3; clone_size: -; d_call: TRBD1; j_call: TRBJ1-5; cdr3_nt: TGTGCCAGCAGTTACCCCCCTCGATTTGAGGGGGCAAAATATAGCAATCAGCCCCAGCATTTT; cdr3_aa: CASSYPPRFEGAKYSNQPQHF
v_call: TRBV30; clone_size: few; d_call: TRBD2; j_call: TRBJ2-3; cdr3_nt: TGTGCCTGGAGTAGCGCTAGCGGGGGGGCAGGAGATACGCAGTATTTT; cdr3_aa: CAWSSASGGAGDTQYF
v_call: TRBV18; clone_size: -; d_call: -; j_call: TRBJ1-2; cdr3_nt: TGTGCCAGCTCACAGTACGACAGCAACTATGGCTACACCTTC; cdr3_aa: CASSQYDSNYGYTF